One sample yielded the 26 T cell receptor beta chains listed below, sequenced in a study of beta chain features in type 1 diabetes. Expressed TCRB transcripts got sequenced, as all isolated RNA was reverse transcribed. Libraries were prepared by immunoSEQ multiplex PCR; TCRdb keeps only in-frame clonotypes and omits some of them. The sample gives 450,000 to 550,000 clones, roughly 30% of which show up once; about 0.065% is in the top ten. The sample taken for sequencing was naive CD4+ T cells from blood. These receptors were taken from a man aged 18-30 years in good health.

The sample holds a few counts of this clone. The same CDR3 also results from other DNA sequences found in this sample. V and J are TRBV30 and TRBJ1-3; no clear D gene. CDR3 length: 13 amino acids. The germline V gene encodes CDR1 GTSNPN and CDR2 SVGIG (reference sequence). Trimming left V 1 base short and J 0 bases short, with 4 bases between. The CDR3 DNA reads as TGTGCCTGGAGTGGGTTCTCTGGAAACACCATATATTTT. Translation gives CAWSGFSGNTIYF.

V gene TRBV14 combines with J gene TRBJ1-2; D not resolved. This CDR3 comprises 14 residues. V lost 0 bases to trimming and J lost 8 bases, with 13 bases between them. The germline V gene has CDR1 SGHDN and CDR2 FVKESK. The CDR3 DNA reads TGTGCCAGCAGCCAAGATCGGAGGGCGAACGGCTACACCTTC. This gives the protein CASSQDRRANGYTF. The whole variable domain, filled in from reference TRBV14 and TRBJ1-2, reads EAGVTQFPSHSVIEKGQTVTLRCDPISGHDNLYWYRRVMGKEIKFLLHFVKESKQDESGMPNNRFLAERTGGTYSTLKVQPAELEDSGVYFCASSQDRRANGYTFGSGTRLTVV.

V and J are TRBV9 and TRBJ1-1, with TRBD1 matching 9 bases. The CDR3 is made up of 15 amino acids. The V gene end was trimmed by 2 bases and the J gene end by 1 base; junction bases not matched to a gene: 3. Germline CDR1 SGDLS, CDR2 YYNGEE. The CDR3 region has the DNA TGTGCCAGCAGCGTTGGGACAGGGTGGAACACTGAAGCTTTCTTT. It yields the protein CASSVGTGWNTEAFF. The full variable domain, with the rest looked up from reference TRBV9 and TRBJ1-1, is DSGVTQTPKHLITATGQRVTLRCSPRSGDLSVYWYQQSLDQGLQFLIQYYNGEERAKGNILERFSAQQFPDLHSELNLSSLELGDSALYFCASSVGTGWNTEAFFGQGTRLTVV.

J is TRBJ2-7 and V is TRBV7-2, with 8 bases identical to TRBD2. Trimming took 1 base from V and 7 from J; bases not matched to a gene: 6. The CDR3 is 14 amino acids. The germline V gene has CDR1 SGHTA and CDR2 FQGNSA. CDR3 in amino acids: CASSLEVLAEEQYF. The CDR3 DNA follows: TGTGCCAGCAGCTTAGAGGTACTAGCGGAAGAGCAGTACTTC. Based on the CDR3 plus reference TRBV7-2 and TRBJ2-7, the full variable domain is GAGVSQSPSNKVTEKGKDVELRCDPISGHTALYWYRQSLGQGLEFLIYFQGNSAPDKSGLPSDRFSAERTGGSVSTLTIQRTQQEDSAVYLCASSLEVLAEEQYFGPGTRLTVT.

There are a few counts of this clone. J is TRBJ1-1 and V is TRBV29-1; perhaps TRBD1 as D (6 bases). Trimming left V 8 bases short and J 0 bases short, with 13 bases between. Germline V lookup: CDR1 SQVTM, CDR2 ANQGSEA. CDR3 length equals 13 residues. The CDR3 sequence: CSSGHSMNTEAFF. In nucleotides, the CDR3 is TGCAGCTCGGGACATAGCATGAACACTGAAGCTTTCTTT.

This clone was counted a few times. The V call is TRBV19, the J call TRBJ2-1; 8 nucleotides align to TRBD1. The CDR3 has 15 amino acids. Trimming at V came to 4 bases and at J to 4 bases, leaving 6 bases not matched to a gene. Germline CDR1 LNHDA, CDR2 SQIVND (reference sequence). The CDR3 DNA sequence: TGTGCCAGTAGTACGACAGGGGTGGCATACAATGAGCAGTTCTTC. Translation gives CASSTTGVAYNEQFF.

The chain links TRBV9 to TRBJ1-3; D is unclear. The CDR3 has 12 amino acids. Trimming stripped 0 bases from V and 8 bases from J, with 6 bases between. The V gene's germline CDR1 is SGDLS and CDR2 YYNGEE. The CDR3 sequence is CASSVDRDTIYF. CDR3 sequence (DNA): TGTGCCAGCAGCGTAGATCGGGACACCATATATTTT.

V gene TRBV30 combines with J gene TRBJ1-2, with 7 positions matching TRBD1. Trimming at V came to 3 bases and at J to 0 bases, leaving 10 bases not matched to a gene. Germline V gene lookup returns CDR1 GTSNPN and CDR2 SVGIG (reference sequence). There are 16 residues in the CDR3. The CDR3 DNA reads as TGTGCCTGGAGGCGCCAAGGGACAGCTTCTAACTATGGCTACACCTTC. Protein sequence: CAWRRQGTASNYGYTF.

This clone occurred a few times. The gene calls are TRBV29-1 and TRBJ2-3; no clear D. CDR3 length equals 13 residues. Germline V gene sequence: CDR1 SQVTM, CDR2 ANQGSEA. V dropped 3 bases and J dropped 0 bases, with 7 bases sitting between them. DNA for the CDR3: TGCAGCGTTGAGACACGAAGCACAGATACGCAGTATTTT. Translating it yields CSVETRSTDTQYF.

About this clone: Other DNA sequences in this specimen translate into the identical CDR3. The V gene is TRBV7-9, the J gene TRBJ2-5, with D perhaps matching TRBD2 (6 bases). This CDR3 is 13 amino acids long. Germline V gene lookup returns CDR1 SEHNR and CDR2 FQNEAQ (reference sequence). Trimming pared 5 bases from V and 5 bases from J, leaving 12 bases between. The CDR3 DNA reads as TGTGCCAGCAGCCCGCTAGGGAGGGAGACCCAGTACTTC. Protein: CASSPLGRETQYF.

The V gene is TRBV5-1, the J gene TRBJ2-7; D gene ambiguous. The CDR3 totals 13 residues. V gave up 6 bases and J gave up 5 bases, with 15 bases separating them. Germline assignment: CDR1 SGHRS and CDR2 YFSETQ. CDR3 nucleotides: TGCGCCAGCACCCTGCGCCCTAGGGACGAGCAGTACTTC. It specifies CASTLRPRDEQYF.

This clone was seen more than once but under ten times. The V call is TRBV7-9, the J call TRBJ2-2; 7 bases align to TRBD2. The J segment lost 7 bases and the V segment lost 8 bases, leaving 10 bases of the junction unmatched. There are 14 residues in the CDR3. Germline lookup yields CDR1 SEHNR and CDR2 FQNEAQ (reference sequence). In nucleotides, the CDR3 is TGTGCCAGCGGAAAGCGGGAAAATGTCGGGGAGCTGTTTTTT. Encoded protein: CASGKRENVGELFF.

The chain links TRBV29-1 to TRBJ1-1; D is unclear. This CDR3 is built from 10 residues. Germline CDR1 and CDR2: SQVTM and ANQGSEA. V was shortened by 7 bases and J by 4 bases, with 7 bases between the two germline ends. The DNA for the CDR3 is TGCAGCGCCCGGTCCACTGAAGCTTTCTTT. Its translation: CSARSTEAFF.

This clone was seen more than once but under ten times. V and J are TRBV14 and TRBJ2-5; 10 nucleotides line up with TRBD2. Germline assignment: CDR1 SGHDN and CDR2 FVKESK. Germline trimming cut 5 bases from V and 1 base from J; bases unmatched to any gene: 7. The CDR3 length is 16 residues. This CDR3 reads CASSLFLAGAQETQYF. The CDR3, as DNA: TGTGCCAGCAGCTTATTTCTAGCGGGGGCCCAAGAGACCCAGTACTTC.

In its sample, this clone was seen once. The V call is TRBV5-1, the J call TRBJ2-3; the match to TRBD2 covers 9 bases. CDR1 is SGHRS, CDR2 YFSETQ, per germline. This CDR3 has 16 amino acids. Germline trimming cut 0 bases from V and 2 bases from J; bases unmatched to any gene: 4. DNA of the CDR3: TGCGCCAGCAGCTTGGCTACTAGCGGGTTCACAGATACGCAGTATTTT. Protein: CASSLATSGFTDTQYF.

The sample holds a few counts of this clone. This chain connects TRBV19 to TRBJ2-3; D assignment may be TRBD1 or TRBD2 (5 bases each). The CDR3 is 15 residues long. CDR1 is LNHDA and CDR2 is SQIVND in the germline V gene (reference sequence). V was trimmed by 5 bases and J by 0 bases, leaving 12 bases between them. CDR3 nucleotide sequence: TGTGCCAGTAGTTCCGGGACGGCTAGCACAGATACGCAGTATTTT. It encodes CASSSGTASTDTQYF.

CDR3 sequence: CASSPEGGRADTQYF. Written as DNA, the CDR3 is TGCGCCAGCAGCCCTGAGGGCGGGAGGGCAGATACGCAGTATTTT. The rearrangement joins TRBV5-1 to TRBJ2-3; TRBD2 matches at 9 bases. Per germline, CDR1 SGHRS and CDR2 YFSETQ. CDR3 length: 15 residues. The V gene end was trimmed by 4 bases and the J gene end by 4 bases; junction bases not matched to a gene: 7.

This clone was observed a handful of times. The chain's CDR3 is CAWSAGRATGELFF. DNA for the CDR3: TGTGCCTGGAGTGCTGGGAGGGCGACCGGGGAGCTGTTTTTT. This chain uses TRBV30 with TRBJ2-2, with 7 bases lining up with TRBD2. The CDR3 length is 14 residues. V trimming: 1 base; J trimming: 5 bases; junction bases outside the gene matches: 4. Germline V gene sequence: CDR1 GTSNPN, CDR2 SVGIG (reference sequence).

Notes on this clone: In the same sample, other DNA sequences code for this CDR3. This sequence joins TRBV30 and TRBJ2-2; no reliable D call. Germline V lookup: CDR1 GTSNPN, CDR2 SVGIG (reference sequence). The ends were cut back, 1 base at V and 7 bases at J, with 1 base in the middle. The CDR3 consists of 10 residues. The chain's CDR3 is CAWSDGELFF. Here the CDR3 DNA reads TGTGCCTGGAGTGACGGGGAGCTGTTTTTT.

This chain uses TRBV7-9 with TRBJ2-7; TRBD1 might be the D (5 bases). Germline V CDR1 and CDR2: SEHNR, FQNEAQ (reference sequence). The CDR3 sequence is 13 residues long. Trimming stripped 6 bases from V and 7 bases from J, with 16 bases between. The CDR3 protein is CASSWGGPAEQYF. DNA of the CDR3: TGTGCCAGCAGTTGGGGCGGCCCGGCGGAGCAGTACTTC.

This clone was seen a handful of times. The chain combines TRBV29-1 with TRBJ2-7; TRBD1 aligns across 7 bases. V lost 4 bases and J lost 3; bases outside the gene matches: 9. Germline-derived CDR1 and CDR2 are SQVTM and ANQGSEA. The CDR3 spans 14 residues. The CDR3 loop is CSVVDRDRSYEQYF. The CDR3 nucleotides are TGCAGCGTTGTGGATCGGGACAGAAGCTACGAGCAGTACTTC.

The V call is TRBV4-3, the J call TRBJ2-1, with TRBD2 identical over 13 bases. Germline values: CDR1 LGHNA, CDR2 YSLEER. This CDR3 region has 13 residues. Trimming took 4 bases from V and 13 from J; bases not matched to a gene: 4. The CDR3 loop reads CASSLGLAGEQFF. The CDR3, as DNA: TGCGCCAGCAGCCTCGGACTAGCGGGAGAACAGTTCTTC.

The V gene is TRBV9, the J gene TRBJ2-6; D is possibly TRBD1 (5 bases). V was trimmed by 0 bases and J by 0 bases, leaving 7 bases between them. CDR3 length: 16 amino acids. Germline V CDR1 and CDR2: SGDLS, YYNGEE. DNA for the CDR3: TGTGCCAGCAGCGTAGCCAGGGCCTCTGGGGCCAACGTCCTGACTTTC. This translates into CASSVARASGANVLTF.

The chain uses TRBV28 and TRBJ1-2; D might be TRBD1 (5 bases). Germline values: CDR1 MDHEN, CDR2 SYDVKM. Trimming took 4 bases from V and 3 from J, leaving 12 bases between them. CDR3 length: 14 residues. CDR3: CASSSLWGDYGYTF. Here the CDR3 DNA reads TGTGCCAGCAGTTCCCTCTGGGGGGACTATGGCTACACCTTC.

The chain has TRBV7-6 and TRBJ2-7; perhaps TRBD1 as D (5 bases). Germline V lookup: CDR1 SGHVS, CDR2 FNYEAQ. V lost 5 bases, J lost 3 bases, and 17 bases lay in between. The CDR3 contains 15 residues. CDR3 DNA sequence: TGTGCCAGCAGCCCTGGGGTGCAGGGCGACTACGAGCAGTACTTC. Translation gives CASSPGVQGDYEQYF.

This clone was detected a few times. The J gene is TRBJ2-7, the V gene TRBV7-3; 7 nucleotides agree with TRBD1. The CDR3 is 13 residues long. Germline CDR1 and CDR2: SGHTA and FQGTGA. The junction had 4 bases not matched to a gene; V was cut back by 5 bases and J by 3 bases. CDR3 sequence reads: CASSPRTGYEQYF. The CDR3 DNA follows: TGTGCCAGCAGCCCTAGGACAGGCTACGAGCAGTACTTC. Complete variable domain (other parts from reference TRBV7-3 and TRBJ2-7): GAGVSQTPSNKVTEKGKYVELRCDPISGHTALYWYRQSLGQGPEFLIYFQGTGAADDSGLPNDRFFAVRPEGSVSTLKIQRTERGDSAVYLCASSPRTGYEQYFGPGTRLTVT.